This T cell receptor (beta chain) emerged from a study of shared clonotypes between healthy human individuals. Researchers divided each subset's genomic DNA evenly across several immunoSEQ plates. Unsorted PBMC samples were amplified in replicate PCRs containing roughly 290 ng DNA, 30,000 to 35,000 T cell genomes. Using immunoSEQ multiplex PCR, the repertoire was profiled, and TCRdb retains in-frame clones only, with some absent. The table has about 470,000 clones, roughly 77% seen once. This clone showed up just a few times. Germline V gene data show CDR1 as SGHVS and CDR2 as FQNEAQ. Trimming cost V 5 bases and J 1 base, with 6 bases left between them. The CDR3 sequence is 14 residues long. Among the donors, all were Caucasian adults who lived in Nashville, Tennessee.

The sequence was obtained from a woman aged 40-49 years in good health. Some clones in this sample may be carry-over from other donors' samples. This chain connects TRBV7-8 to TRBJ2-6; D gene ambiguous. Sequenced input: PBMCs. CDR3 DNA: TGTGCCAGCAGCATAAGATCTGGGGCCAACGTCCTGACTTTC. It translates to CASSIRSGANVLTF.